These T cell receptor beta chains were read from a single sample in a study of T cells in Graves' hyperthyroidism and ophthalmopathy. TCRdb ran MiXCR on the multiplex PCR reads and lists one entry per CDR3 protein. Altogether 500,000 or so distinct CDR3 sequences are present, 17% being singletons, with the ten largest covering 17%. Sequencing used blood. These receptors were collected from a woman between 18 and 29 years old with Graves' ophthalmopathy. The CDR3 runs from the conserved cysteine through the conserved F or W. A D gene is named only where the DNA matches it firmly. Only part of the rows carry a size: once, few, many, or a class if the clone is expanded.

TRBV7-2,many,TRBJ2-5,TRBD2,CASSFDSGGAGETQYF,TGTGCCAGCAGCTTTGATAGCGGGGGGGCCGGGGAGACCCAGTACTTC
TRBV24-1,few,TRBJ2-3,TRBD2,CATSDRAGGTQYF,TGTGCCACCAGTGATAGAGCGGGAGGAACGCAGTATTTT
TRBV19,-,TRBJ2-1,TRBD2,CASSLTSGGVEQFF,TGTGCCAGTAGTTTAACTAGCGGGGGGGTTGAGCAGTTCTTC
TRBV27,many,TRBJ2-1,-,CASSLEQTIMDNEQFF,TGTGCCAGCAGTTTAGAACAGACAATCATGGACAATGAGCAGTTCTTC
TRBV7-2,few,TRBJ2-3,TRBD2,CASSLYTGGSTDTQYF,TGTGCCAGCAGCTTATACACGGGAGGGAGCACAGATACGCAGTATTTT
TRBV29-1,few,TRBJ1-1,TRBD1,CSVRRDRETNTEAFF,TGCAGCGTGCGTCGGGACAGGGAAACGAACACTGAAGCTTTCTTT
TRBV6-1,few,TRBJ2-7,-,CASSRVTEVVEQYF,TGTGCCAGCAGTCGGGTCACCGAGGTAGTCGAGCAGTACTTC
TRBV9,many,TRBJ2-7,-,CASSVDGYYEQYF,TGTGCCAGCAGCGTCGACGGGTACTACGAGCAGTACTTC
TRBV7-8,many,TRBJ2-2,TRBD2,CASSLELAGELFTGELFF,TGTGCCAGCAGCTTAGAACTAGCGGGAGAGCTGTTCACCGGGGAGCTGTTTTTT
TRBV11-3,many,TRBJ2-3,-,CASSRWAGSTDTQYF,TGTGCCAGCAGCCGGTGGGCGGGCAGCACAGATACGCAGTATTTT
TRBV28,few,TRBJ2-7,-,CASSWVEGDEQYF,TGTGCCAGCAGTTGGGTTGAGGGGGACGAGCAGTACTTC
TRBV29-1,few,TRBJ2-2,-,CSVPLWGTGELFF,TGCAGCGTTCCCCTTTGGGGAACCGGGGAGCTGTTTTTT
TRBV2,many,TRBJ2-7,-,CASSDPLLDYEQYF,TGTGCCAGCAGTGACCCCCTACTAGACTACGAGCAGTACTTC
TRBV6-2/TRBV6-3,-,TRBJ1-3,-,CASSYSVEYSGNTIYF,TGTGCCAGCAGTTACTCCGTTGAATACTCTGGAAACACCATATATTTT
TRBV2,many,TRBJ2-3,TRBD2,CASRLRLAGRVGDTQYF,TGTGCCAGCAGGTTGAGGCTAGCGGGAAGGGTAGGAGATACGCAGTATTTT
TRBV4-3,few,TRBJ2-3,TRBD2,CASSQEGTSGFSTDTQYF,TGCGCCAGCAGCCAAGAAGGGACTAGCGGGTTTAGCACAGATACGCAGTATTTT
TRBV6-5,-,TRBJ1-5,-,CASSYSIGGGVGQPQHF,TGTGCCAGCAGTTACTCGATAGGGGGAGGGGTTGGACAGCCCCAGCATTTT
TRBV28,-,TRBJ2-7,TRBD1,CASSSGTGDTGEQYF,TGTGCCAGCAGTTCCGGGACAGGGGACACCGGGGAGCAGTACTTC
TRBV29-1,few,TRBJ2-2,-,CSVEDSNTGELFF,TGCAGCGTTGAAGATTCCAACACCGGGGAGCTGTTTTTT
TRBV28,many,TRBJ1-1,TRBD1,CASRPQGAQGTEAFF,TGTGCCAGCAGACCACAGGGGGCCCAGGGCACTGAAGCTTTCTTT
TRBV3-1,many,TRBJ2-7,-,CASSQVLGDEQYF,TGTGCCAGCAGCCAAGTACTGGGGGACGAGCAGTACTTC
TRBV5-4,few,TRBJ2-1,TRBD1,CASSLLQGAGNEQFF,TGTGCCAGCAGCTTACTACAGGGGGCGGGAAATGAGCAGTTCTTC
TRBV4-2,-,TRBJ2-7,TRBD2,CASSHSNSGSTNEQYF,TGTGCCAGCAGCCATTCCAATAGCGGGAGCACAAACGAGCAGTACTTC
TRBV30,many,TRBJ1-1,-,CAWRDLSGSWNTEAFF,TGTGCCTGGAGAGATCTTTCGGGCTCCTGGAACACTGAAGCTTTCTTT
TRBV7-9,many,TRBJ2-1,TRBD2,CASSTQTSASYNEQFF,TGTGCCAGCAGCACCCAAACTAGCGCCTCCTACAATGAGCAGTTCTTC
TRBV27,few,TRBJ1-3,-,CASSLSGAGFSYGNTIYF,TGTGCCAGCAGTTTATCCGGGGCAGGGTTTTCGTATGGAAACACCATATATTTT
TRBV6-2/TRBV6-3,many,TRBJ2-1,-,CASTGGVGYNEQFF,TGTGCCAGCACCGGGGGAGTGGGCTACAATGAGCAGTTCTTC
TRBV28,many,TRBJ2-1,TRBD2,CASRASGRLNNEQFF,TGTGCCAGCAGGGCAAGCGGGAGGCTAAACAATGAGCAGTTCTTC
TRBV2,many,TRBJ2-3,TRBD2,CASAGTSGRTDTQYF,TGTGCCAGCGCGGGGACTAGCGGACGCACAGATACGCAGTATTTT
TRBV18,many,TRBJ1-2,-,CASSPPGRGINGYTF,TGTGCCAGCTCACCACCGGGCAGGGGAATTAATGGCTACACCTTC
TRBV19,few,TRBJ2-1,TRBD1,CASSTRDRGSEQFF,TGTGCCAGTAGTACTCGGGACAGGGGTAGTGAGCAGTTCTTC
TRBV10-3,few,TRBJ1-2,-,CAISEDPLYGYTF,TGTGCCATCAGTGAGGACCCCCTTTATGGCTACACCTTC
TRBV18,many,TRBJ1-1,-,CASSPPVTNTEAFF,TGTGCCAGCTCACCACCGGTAACAAACACTGAAGCTTTCTTT
TRBV20-1,few,TRBJ1-5,-,CSARPGHGNQPQHF,TGCAGTGCTAGACCAGGCCATGGCAATCAGCCCCAGCATTTT
TRBV11-3,-,TRBJ1-2,-,CASSLAGRQFYGYTF,TGTGCCAGCAGCTTAGCCGGTCGTCAGTTTTATGGCTACACCTTC
TRBV6-1,many,TRBJ1-1,TRBD1,CAGKRVSGQGAAEAFF,TGTGCCGGTAAAAGGGTCTCGGGACAGGGGGCAGCTGAAGCTTTCTTT
TRBV27,many,TRBJ2-5,-,CASSLSIGSLETQYF,TGTGCCAGCAGTTTATCGATAGGGTCTTTGGAGACCCAGTACTTC
TRBV30,many,TRBJ2-5,-,CAWSEDFLGETQYF,TGTGCCTGGAGTGAAGACTTCTTGGGAGAGACCCAGTACTTC
TRBV30,many,TRBJ2-7,TRBD1,CAWGDSFYEQYF,TGTGCCTGGGGGGACAGCTTCTACGAGCAGTACTTC
TRBV6-1,few,TRBJ2-2,TRBD2,CASTLSGVDTGELFF,TGTGCCAGCACCCTGAGCGGGGTTGACACCGGGGAGCTGTTTTTT
TRBV6-2/TRBV6-3,many,TRBJ1-1,-,CASSYTRLNTEAFF,TGTGCCAGCAGTTACACCAGACTGAACACTGAAGCTTTCTTT
TRBV6-1,many,TRBJ1-1,-,CASLRRQSDTEAFF,TGTGCCAGCTTACGGAGACAGTCCGACACTGAAGCTTTCTTT
TRBV5-4,-,TRBJ2-7,TRBD2,CASSLASGRAGEQYF,TGTGCCAGCAGCTTGGCTAGCGGGAGGGCAGGGGAGCAGTACTTC
TRBV5-1,-,TRBJ2-7,TRBD1,CASRQGQLDYEQYF,TGCGCCAGTAGACAGGGTCAATTGGACTACGAGCAGTACTTC
TRBV7-2,many,TRBJ1-3,TRBD1,CASSEGTGIENTIYF,TGTGCCAGCAGCGAAGGGACAGGGATCGAAAACACCATATATTTT
TRBV29-1,many,TRBJ1-4,-,CSVSQGDEKLFF,TGCAGCGTATCACAGGGAGACGAAAAACTGTTTTTT
TRBV5-6,-,TRBJ1-1,-,CASSLWSPTEAFF,TGTGCCAGCAGCTTGTGGTCTCCAACTGAAGCTTTCTTT
TRBV18,few,TRBJ1-4,-,CASSPPGRANEKLFF,TGTGCCAGCTCACCCCCGGGACGCGCTAATGAAAAACTGTTTTTT
TRBV20-1,few,TRBJ2-7,TRBD1,CSARGETGGRYEQYF,TGCAGTGCTAGAGGAGAGACAGGGGGCAGGTACGAGCAGTACTTC
TRBV20-1,many,TRBJ1-2,TRBD1,CSASGTGDYGYTF,TGCAGTGCGAGCGGGACAGGGGACTATGGCTACACCTTC
TRBV2,many,TRBJ1-2,TRBD1,CASRGGQGFYGYTF,TGTGCCAGCAGGGGGGGACAGGGCTTTTATGGCTACACCTTC
TRBV15,many,TRBJ1-5,TRBD1,CATSTDRGYKPQHF,TGTGCCACCAGCACAGACAGGGGGTATAAGCCCCAGCATTTT
TRBV7-9,-,TRBJ2-1,TRBD2,CASSLAKTSGGESSYNEQFF,TGTGCCAGCAGCTTGGCCAAGACTAGCGGGGGAGAGAGCTCCTACAATGAGCAGTTCTTC
TRBV7-3,many,TRBJ1-4,-,CASSQGSNEKLFF,TGTGCCAGCAGTCAGGGCTCTAATGAAAAACTGTTTTTT